This T cell receptor (beta chain) derives from a study of blood T cell repertoires in COVID-19. V lost 3 bases, J lost 4 bases, and 14 bases stayed unmatched. CDR1 is ENHRY and CDR2 is SYGVKD in the germline V gene. The CDR3 is 18 amino acids. In the original workflow: Amplification of reference gene primers provided the estimated nucleated cell counts. TCRdb's copy holds only in-frame clones and misses some; the assay was immunoSEQ multiplex PCR. Clone size and V and J calls were adopted from that table, with D and trimming inferred from the DNA. The profile shows under 350,000 clones, 89% of them singletons.

This TCR was sampled from a woman younger than 45 with COVID-19, enrolled during active disease. The sequenced material came from peripheral blood. This chain uses TRBV10-3 with TRBJ2-3, with 9 bases identical to TRBD2. The CDR3 sequence: CAISEPGTSRVLSDTQYF. In DNA form, the CDR3 reads TGTGCCATCAGTGAACCTGGGACTAGCAGGGTGTTGTCAGATACGCAGTATTTT.